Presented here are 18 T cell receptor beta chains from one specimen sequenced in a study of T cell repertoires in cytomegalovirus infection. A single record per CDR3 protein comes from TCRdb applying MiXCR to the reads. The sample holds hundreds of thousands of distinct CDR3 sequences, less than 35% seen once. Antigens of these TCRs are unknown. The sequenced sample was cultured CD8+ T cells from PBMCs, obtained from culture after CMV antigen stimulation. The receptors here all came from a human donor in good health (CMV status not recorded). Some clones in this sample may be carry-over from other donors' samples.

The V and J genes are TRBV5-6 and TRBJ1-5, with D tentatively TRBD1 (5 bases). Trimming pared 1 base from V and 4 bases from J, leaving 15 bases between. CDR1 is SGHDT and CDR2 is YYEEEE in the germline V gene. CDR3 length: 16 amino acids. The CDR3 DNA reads TGTGCCAGCAGCTTGTTACTAGGGGACGGTAATCAGCCCCAGCATTTT. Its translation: CASSLLLGDGNQPQHF.

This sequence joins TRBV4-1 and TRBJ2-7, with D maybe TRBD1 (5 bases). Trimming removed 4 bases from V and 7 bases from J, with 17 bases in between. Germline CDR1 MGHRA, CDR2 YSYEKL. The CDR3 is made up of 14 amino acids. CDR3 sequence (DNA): TGCGCCAGCAGCCCTGCAGGGAATACACTTGAGCAGTACTTC. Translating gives CASSPAGNTLEQYF.

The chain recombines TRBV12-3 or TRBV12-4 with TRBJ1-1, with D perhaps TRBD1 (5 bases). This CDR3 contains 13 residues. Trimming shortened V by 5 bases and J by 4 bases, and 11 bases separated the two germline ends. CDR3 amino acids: CASSKDSLTEAFF. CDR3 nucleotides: TGTGCCAGCAGTAAAGACAGCCTCACTGAAGCTTTCTTT.

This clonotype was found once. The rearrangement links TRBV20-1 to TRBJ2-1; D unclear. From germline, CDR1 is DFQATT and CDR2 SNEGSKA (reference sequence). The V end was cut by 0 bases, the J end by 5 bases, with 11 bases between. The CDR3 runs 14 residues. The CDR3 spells CSAREAPADNEQFF. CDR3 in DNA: TGCAGTGCTAGAGAAGCCCCCGCGGACAATGAGCAGTTCTTC.

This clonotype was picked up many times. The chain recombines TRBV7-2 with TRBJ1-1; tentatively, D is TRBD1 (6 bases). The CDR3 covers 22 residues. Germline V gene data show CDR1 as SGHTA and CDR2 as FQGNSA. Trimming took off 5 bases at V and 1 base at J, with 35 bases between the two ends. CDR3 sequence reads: CASSVGGYVEESPIGENTEAFF. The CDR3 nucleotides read TGTGCCAGCAGCGTAGGGGGTTATGTGGAGGAATCCCCGATTGGGGAGAACACTGAAGCTTTCTTT.

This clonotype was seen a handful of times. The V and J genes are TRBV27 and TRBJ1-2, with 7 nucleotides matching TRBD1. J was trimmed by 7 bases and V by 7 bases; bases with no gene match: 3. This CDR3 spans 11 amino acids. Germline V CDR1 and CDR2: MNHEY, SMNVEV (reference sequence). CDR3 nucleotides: TGTGCCAGCAAGGGGGCGAGTGGCTACACCTTC. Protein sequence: CASKGASGYTF.

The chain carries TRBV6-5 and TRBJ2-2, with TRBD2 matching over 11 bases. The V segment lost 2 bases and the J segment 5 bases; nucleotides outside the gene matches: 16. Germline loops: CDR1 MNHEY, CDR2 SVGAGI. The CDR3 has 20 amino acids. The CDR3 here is CASSYRFGSGGEIGTGELFF. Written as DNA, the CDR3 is TGTGCCAGCAGTTACAGATTCGGTAGCGGGGGGGAGATAGGGACCGGGGAGCTGTTTTTT.

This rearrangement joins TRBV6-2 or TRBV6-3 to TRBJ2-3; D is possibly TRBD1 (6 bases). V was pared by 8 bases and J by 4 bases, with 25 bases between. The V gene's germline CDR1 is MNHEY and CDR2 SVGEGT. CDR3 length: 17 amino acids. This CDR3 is CASEGDPDRTSADTQYF. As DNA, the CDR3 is TGTGCCAGCGAGGGGGACCCCGATAGGACCTCGGCAGATACGCAGTATTTT.

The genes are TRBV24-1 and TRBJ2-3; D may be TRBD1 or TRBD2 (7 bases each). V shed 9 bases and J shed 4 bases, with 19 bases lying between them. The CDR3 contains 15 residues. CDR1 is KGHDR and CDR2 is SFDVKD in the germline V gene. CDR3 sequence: CATGPGRGRADTQYF. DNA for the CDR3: TGTGCCACCGGCCCGGGGAGGGGGCGCGCAGATACGCAGTATTTT.

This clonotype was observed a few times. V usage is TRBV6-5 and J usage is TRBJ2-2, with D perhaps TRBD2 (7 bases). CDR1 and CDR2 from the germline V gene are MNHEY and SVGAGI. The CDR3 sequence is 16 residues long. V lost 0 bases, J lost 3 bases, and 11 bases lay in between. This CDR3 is CASSYSGGEYTGELFF. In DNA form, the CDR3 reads TGTGCCAGCAGTTACTCAGGGGGGGAGTACACCGGGGAGCTGTTTTTT.

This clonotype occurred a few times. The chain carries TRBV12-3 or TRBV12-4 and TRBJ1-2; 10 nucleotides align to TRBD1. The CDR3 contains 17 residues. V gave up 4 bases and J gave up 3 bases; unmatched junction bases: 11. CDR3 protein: CASSSTGGVAVYYGYTF. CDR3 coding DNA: TGTGCCAGCAGTTCGACAGGGGGCGTTGCTGTTTACTATGGCTACACCTTC.

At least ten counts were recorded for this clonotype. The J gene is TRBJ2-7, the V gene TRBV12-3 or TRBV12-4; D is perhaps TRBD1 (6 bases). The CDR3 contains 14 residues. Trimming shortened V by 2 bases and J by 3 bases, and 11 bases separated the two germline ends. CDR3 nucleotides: TGTGCCAGCAGTTTACCCGGGACAAGCTACGAGCAGTACTTC. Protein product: CASSLPGTSYEQYF.

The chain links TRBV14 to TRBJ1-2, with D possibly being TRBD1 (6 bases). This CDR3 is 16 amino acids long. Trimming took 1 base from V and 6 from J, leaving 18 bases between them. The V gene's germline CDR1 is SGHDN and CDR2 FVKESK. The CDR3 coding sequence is TGTGCCAGCAGCCAAGTTGGAGACAGGCGGTTGAATGGCTACACCTTC. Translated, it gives CASSQVGDRRLNGYTF.

The CDR3 nucleotides are TGTGCCAGCAGTTTATCGTCGTCGGGGGCAGGAGGCTACACCTTC. It codes for CASSLSSSGAGGYTF. V and J are TRBV27 and TRBJ1-2; D is possibly TRBD1 (6 bases). The CDR3 is 15 residues long. From germline, CDR1 is MNHEY and CDR2 SMNVEV (reference sequence). The V and J ends lost 0 bases and 8 bases respectively, with 16 bases between them.

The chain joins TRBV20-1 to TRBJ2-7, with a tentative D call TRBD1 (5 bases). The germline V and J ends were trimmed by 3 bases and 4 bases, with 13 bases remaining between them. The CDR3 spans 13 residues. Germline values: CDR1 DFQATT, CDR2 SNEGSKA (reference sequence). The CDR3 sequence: CSARVRTRYEQYV. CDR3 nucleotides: TGCAGTGCTAGGGTCAGGACAAGGTACGAGCAGTACGTC.

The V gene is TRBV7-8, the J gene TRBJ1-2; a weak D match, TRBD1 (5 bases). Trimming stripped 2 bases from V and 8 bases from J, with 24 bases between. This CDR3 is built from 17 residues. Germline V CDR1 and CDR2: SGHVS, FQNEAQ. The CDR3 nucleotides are TGTGCCAGCAGCTTATCACCGTCGGGGACCGAATTTTGGGGCTACACCTTC. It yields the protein CASSLSPSGTEFWGYTF.

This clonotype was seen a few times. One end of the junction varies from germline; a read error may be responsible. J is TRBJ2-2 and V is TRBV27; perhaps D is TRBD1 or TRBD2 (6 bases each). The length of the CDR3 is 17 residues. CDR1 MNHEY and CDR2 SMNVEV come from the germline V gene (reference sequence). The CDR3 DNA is TGTGCCAGCAGCCCCATATTACGGGGGCGGAACCCCGGGGAGCTGTTTTTT. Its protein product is CASSPILRGRNPGELFF.

The CDR3 coding sequence is TGTGCCAGCAGCGATGCTGCCGGTGTGAATCACTATGGCTACACCTTC. Translated: CASSDAAGVNHYGYTF. V gene TRBV9 combines with J gene TRBJ1-2; D remains ambiguous. V lost 3 bases to trimming and J lost 3 bases, with 18 bases between them. The CDR3 covers 16 residues. Germline CDR1 reads SGDLS; CDR2 reads YYNGEE.